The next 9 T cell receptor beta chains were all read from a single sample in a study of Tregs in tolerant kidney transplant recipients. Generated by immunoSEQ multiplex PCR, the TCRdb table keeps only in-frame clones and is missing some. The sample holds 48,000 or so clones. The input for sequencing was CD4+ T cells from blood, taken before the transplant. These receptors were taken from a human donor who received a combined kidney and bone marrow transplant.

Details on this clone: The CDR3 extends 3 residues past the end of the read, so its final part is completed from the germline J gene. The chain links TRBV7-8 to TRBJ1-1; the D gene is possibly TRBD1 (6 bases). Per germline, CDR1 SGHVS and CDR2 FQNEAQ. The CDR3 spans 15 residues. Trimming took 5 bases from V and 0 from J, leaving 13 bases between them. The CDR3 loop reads CASSPSTGLNTEAFF. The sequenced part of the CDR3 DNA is TGTGCCAGCAGCCCTTCTACAGGGTTGAACACTGAA. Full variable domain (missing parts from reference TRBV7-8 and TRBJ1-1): GAGVSQSPRYKVAKRGQDVALRCDPISGHVSLFWYQQALGQGPEFLTYFQNEAQLDKSGLPSDRFFAERPEGSVSTLKIQRTQQEDSAVYLCASSPSTGLNTEAFFGQGTRLTVV.

The CDR3 sequence is CASSLGLAGATADTQYF. The CDR3 DNA, read in part, is TGCGCCAGCAGCTTAGGACTAGCGGGGGCGACGGCAGATACG. The chain joins TRBV5-1 to TRBJ2-3; 13 bases are shared with TRBD2. Read data end 3 residues before the CDR3 end; the end is taken from the germline J gene. Germline trimming cut 2 bases from V and 4 bases from J; bases unmatched to any gene: 7. CDR1 is SGHRS and CDR2 is YFSETQ in the germline V gene. The CDR3 covers 17 residues. The full variable domain, its missing parts supplied by reference TRBV5-1 and TRBJ2-3, is KAGVTQTPRYLIKTRGQQVTLSCSPISGHRSVSWYQQTPGQGLQFLFEYFSETQRNKGNFPGRFSGRQFSNSRSEMNVSTLELGDSALYLCASSLGLAGATADTQYFGPGTRLTVL.

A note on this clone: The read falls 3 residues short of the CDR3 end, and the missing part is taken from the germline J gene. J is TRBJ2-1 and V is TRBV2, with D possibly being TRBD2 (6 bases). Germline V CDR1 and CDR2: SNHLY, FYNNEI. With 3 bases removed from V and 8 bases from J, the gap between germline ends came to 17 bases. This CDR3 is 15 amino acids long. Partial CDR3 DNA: TGTGCCAGCAGTGAGGACTATATACAAGTCGATGAG. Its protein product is CASSEDYIQVDE. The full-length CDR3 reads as CASSEDYIQVDEQFF.

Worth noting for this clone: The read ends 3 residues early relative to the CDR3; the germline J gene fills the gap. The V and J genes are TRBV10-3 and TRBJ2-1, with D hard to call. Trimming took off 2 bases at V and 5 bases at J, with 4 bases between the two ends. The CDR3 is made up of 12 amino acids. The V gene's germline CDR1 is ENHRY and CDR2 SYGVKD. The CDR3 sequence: CAISERDNEQFF. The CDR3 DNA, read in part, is TGTGCCATCAGTGAGAGGGACAATGAG.

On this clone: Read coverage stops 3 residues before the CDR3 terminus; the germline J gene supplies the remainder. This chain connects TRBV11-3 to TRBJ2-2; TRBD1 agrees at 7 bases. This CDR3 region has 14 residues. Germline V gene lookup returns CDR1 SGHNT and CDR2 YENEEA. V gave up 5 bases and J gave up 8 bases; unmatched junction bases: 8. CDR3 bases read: TGTGCCAGCAGCGCTCGACAGGGCGGGGGGGAG. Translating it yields CASSARQGGGE. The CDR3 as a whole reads CASSARQGGGELFF.

CDR3 sequence: CSASSEPQRRSQYF. CDR3 DNA, as far as it was read: TGCAGTGCCAGTTCCGAGCCTCAGAGGCGGTCT. The chain carries TRBV20-1 and TRBJ2-4, with D uncertain. The read halts 3 residues ahead of the CDR3 end, with the missing end drawn from the germline J gene. The CDR3 covers 14 residues. CDR1 and CDR2 (germline): DFQATT, SNEGSKA (reference sequence).

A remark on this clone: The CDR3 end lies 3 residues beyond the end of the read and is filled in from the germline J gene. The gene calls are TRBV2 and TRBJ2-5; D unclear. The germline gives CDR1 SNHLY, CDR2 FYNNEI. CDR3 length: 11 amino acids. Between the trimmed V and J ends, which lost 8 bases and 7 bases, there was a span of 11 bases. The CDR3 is CASSPQRTQYF. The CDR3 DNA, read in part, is TGTGCCAGCTCCCCCCAGCGGACC.

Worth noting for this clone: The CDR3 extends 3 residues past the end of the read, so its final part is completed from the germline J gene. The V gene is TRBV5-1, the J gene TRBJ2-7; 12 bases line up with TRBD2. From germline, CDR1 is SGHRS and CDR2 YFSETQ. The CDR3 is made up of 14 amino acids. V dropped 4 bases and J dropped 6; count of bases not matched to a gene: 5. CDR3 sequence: CASSPGLAGFEQYF. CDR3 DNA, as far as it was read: TGCGCCAGCAGCCCGGGACTAGCGGGTTTCGAG.

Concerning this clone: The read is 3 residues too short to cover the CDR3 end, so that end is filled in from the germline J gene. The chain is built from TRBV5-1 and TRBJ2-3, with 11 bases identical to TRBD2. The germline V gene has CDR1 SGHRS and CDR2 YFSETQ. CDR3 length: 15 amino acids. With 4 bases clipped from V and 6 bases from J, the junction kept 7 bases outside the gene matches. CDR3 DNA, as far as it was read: TGCGCCAGCAGCATACTAGCGGGAGCTTCGGATACG. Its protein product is CASSILAGASDT. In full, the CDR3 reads CASSILAGASDTQYF.